This TCR beta chain stems from a study of blood T cells in healthy people across ages (dated by TCRdb to between 2015 and 2016). General notes on the study: In model experiments, roughly one uniquely barcoded TCR beta cDNA molecule per two T cells was captured by template switching. Donors of different ages were randomly distributed across sequencing lanes to avoid experimental bias. For two donors (one aged 18 to 29 and one aged 80 or older), the study analyzed two additional independent replicas of 1 million unique cDNA reads from the same blood draw. Donors were grouped into four age groups: young (average 16 years), middle-aged (39), aged (around 60) and long-lived (less than 85). Age-related changes in TCR beta repertoire diversity were measured in the study by deep sequencing normalized with unique cDNA molecular identifiers. Findings and caveats that apply to the study as a whole: A strong correlation was found between observed TCR beta diversity and the percentage of naive T cells measured by flow cytometry. The CMV infection status of donors was not known, potentially confounding age-related changes in expanded clonotypes. Estimates of total diversity based on one million sequenced T cells were considered lower bounds and underestimates. Observed TCR beta diversity per million T cells fell roughly linearly with age, and a significant reduction was already apparent by age about 38. Compared with the aged group, the long-lived group had more naive CD4+ T cells, fewer expanded clones and increased TCR diversity, suggesting age selection. Conclusive comparison of naive and antigen-experienced compartments was prevented by the profiling of bulk unsorted PBMCs.

Note on this clonotype: The specificity of this receptor is unknown. A much larger clone sits a single nucleotide away, making a read error possible.

Systemically healthy Caucasian individuals from Russia, some 36 in total and aged roughly 6 to 90 years, were included as donors. Each donor gave around 9.9 milliliters of peripheral blood, collected into EDTA-treated Vacutainer tubes. Ficoll-Paque density-gradient centrifugation was used to isolate PBMCs, with at least 6 million obtained per sample. Total RNA, at least 6 micrograms per sample, was extracted from PBMCs with Trizol reagent. For every donor, an aliquot of PBMCs went through flow cytometry to measure the percentages of naive CD45RAhigh/CD27high T cells. Reading from cysteine to phenylalanine, the CDR3 counts 16 amino acids. Solely the CDR3 DNA is kept, with 48 bases framed from the first base. Reading the germline V gene gives CDR1 SGHTA and CDR2 FQGNSA. Receptor amplification or capture employed 5' RACE. Instrument used: Illumina HiSeq 2500. A second PCR of roughly 6 to 12 cycles was run with a J-beta primer mix and a sample-barcoded 5' primer. A unique molecular identifier was introduced onto each TCR beta cDNA molecule by a template-switch 5' adaptor carrying 12 random nucleotides. Each sample yielded at least 2.5 million CDR3-containing paired-end reads. The Mint cDNA synthesis kit, primed by a TRBC-specific oligonucleotide, was used to synthesize first-strand cDNA from all RNA. Following uracil-DNA glycosylase treatment, a first 18-cycle PCR with universal primers M1SS and BC2_uni_R was performed on all cDNA. As for how the authors treated the data: For normalization, 1 million high-quality reads, each with a distinct molecular identifier, were randomly selected from each sample. Reads sharing molecular identifiers were discarded rather than binned into consensus sequences. MiTCR, set to a Q25 quality threshold and the strictest error-elimination algorithm, was used for CDR3 identification, clonotype clustering and error correction. A nonparametric unseen species model with Euler transformation was used to estimate a lower bound on total TCR beta diversity. TCRdb's own reprocessing of the public reads used fastp at Q25 and MiXCR and kept productive beta chains. Identical CDR3 protein sequences are pooled into one entry, listed with their most common genes and DNA. Clone size and V and J calls follow TCRdb, not the original study. Here the sample has roughly 700,000 distinct CDR3 sequences; roughly 32% occur a single time. Together, the top ten hold 15% of the sample.

This TCR was recovered from a woman over 75 in good health. Donor details come from another sample of the same person, matched by shared clones. The sequencing sample was made of blood. The rearrangement combines TRBV7-2 with TRBJ1-2, and TRBD1 aligns with 7 junction nucleotides. The sequence in DNA is TGTGCCAACAGCCTACAGGGGAGCCGAGCTAACTATGGCTACACCTTC. Translated, it reads CANSLQGSRANYGYTF.